The rows below give T cell receptor beta chains drawn from one sample of a study of blood T cell repertoires in COVID-19. Assay: immunoSEQ multiplex PCR; the TCRdb copy retains only in-frame clones and omits some. Of 150,000 to 200,000 clones listed, roughly 80% are singletons. Source material: peripheral blood. These receptors were obtained from a man aged 30 to 45 with active or convalescent COVID-19. CDR3s include the opening cysteine and the closing phenylalanine or tryptophan. A D gene is named only where the DNA matches it firmly. Size values are once, few and many counts, or a class for expanded clones, and some rows have none.

>TRBD1|TRBV5-1|TRBJ1-1|NA
CASSLRQGLMNTEAFF
TGCGCCAGCAGCCTAAGACAGGGACTTATGAACACTGAAGCTTTCTTT
>NA|TRBV5-1|TRBJ1-1|once
CASRPDLGGEAFF
TGCGCCAGCAGGCCCGACCTAGGGGGTGAAGCTTTCTTT
>NA|TRBV27|TRBJ2-2|NA
CASSPLVAHANTGELFF
TGTGCCAGCAGTCCTCTAGTGGCCCACGCGAACACCGGGGAGCTGTTTTTT
>NA|TRBV9|TRBJ2-3|once
CASSVGTARTDTQYF
TGTGCCAGCAGCGTAGGGACAGCAAGAACAGATACGCAGTATTTT
>NA|TRBV9|TRBJ2-2|NA
CASSVDTETPSGTGELFF
TGTGCCAGCAGCGTAGATACTGAGACCCCTTCGGGCACCGGGGAGCTGTTTTTT
>NA|TRBV3-1/TRBV3-2|TRBJ1-5|NA
CASSQSQASNQPQHF
TGTGCCAGCAGCCAGAGCCAGGCGAGCAATCAGCCCCAGCATTTT
>TRBD1|TRBV19|TRBJ2-2|NA
CASRRDRGQTGELFF
TGTGCCAGTAGGCGGGACAGGGGGCAGACCGGGGAGCTGTTTTTT
>NA|TRBV30|TRBJ1-5|NA
CAWSIRENQPQHF
TGTGCCTGGAGTATTCGGGAAAATCAGCCCCAGCATTTT
>NA|TRBV30|TRBJ1-1|few
CAWRGSGAAFF
TGTGCCTGGAGGGGGAGCGGTGCGGCTTTCTTT
>NA|TRBV10-2|TRBJ1-1|NA
CASSEGRLRNTEAFF
TGCGCCAGCAGTGAGGGCAGGTTGAGGAACACTGAAGCTTTCTTT
>NA|TRBV30|TRBJ2-3|NA
CAWSTGKGTDTQYF
TGTGCCTGGAGTACAGGGAAAGGGACAGATACGCAGTATTTT
>NA|TRBV7-3|TRBJ1-1|few
CASSPPGETHTEAFF
TGTGCCAGCAGCCCCCCGGGGGAGACGCACACTGAAGCTTTCTTT
>TRBD1|TRBV25-1|TRBJ2-3|once
CASSEARGHTDTQYF
TGTGCCAGCAGTGAAGCCAGGGGGCACACAGATACGCAGTATTTT
>TRBD1|TRBV4-1|TRBJ1-1|NA
CASSQPDRGGTEAFF
TGCGCCAGCAGCCAACCCGACAGGGGGGGCACTGAAGCTTTCTTT
>TRBD1|TRBV5-8|TRBJ1-1|NA
CASSLRTRSDRANTEAFF
TGTGCCAGCAGCTTGAGGACCAGGTCGGACAGGGCGAACACTGAAGCTTTCTTT
>TRBD1|TRBV5-1|TRBJ1-6|NA
CASGWLGQNSPLHF
TGCGCCAGCGGTTGGTTGGGACAGAATTCACCCCTCCACTTT
>NA|TRBV28|TRBJ1-2|NA
CASSLYREAYGYTF
TGTGCCAGCAGTTTATATCGGGAGGCCTATGGCTACACCTTC
>NA|TRBV30|TRBJ1-1|NA
CAWSVPAEAFF
TGTGCCTGGAGTGTACCGGCTGAAGCTTTCTTT
>TRBD2|TRBV11-3|TRBJ2-1|NA
CASSLSGGGSYNEQFF
TGTGCCAGCAGCTTATCGGGCGGGGGGTCCTACAATGAGCAGTTCTTC
>NA|TRBV2|TRBJ1-5|NA
CASRALGQPQHF
TGTGCCAGCAGGGCCCTCGGGCAGCCCCAGCATTTT
>NA|TRBV15|TRBJ1-2|NA
CATSRAWEGYTF
TGTGCCACCAGCAGAGCCTGGGAGGGCTACACCTTC
>NA|TRBV19|TRBJ2-1|few
CASSIARQDEQFF
TGTGCCAGTAGTATAGCCCGCCAGGATGAGCAGTTCTTC
>TRBD1|TRBV7-9|TRBJ1-1|NA
CASSLGQGVNTEAFF
TGTGCCAGCAGCTTGGGACAGGGAGTGAACACTGAAGCTTTCTTT
>NA|TRBV18|TRBJ2-1|NA
CASSFFDWRGGNEQFF
TGTGCCAGCTCCTTCTTCGACTGGAGAGGGGGCAATGAGCAGTTCTTC
>NA|TRBV7-9|TRBJ1-2|few
CASSLGQGGYTF
TGTGCCAGCAGCTTAGGGCAGGGTGGCTACACCTTC
>TRBD2|TRBV6-5|TRBJ2-2|NA
CASFKSGRGAGELFF
TGTGCCAGCTTTAAAAGCGGGAGAGGTGCCGGGGAGCTGTTTTTT
>NA|TRBV5-1|TRBJ2-1|NA
CASSLGDYNEQFF
TGCGCCAGCAGCTTGGGAGATTACAATGAGCAGTTCTTC
>NA|TRBV18|TRBJ1-1|once
CASSPLDSLNTEAFF
TGTGCCAGCTCACCACTTGACAGCCTGAACACTGAAGCTTTCTTT
>TRBD1|TRBV5-1|TRBJ2-1|NA
CASSSLPGQGAGWEQFF
TGCGCCAGCAGCTCCTTACCGGGACAGGGGGCCGGATGGGAGCAGTTCTTC
>TRBD1|TRBV15|TRBJ1-1|NA
CATSKEDRRNTEAFF
TGTGCCACCAGCAAGGAGGACAGGAGGAACACTGAAGCTTTCTTT
>TRBD1|TRBV2|TRBJ1-4|once
CASSERDRFGEKLFF
TGTGCCAGCAGTGAACGGGACAGGTTTGGTGAAAAACTGTTTTTT
>NA|TRBV7-9|TRBJ2-1|NA
CASSLGGTVGDEQFF
TGTGCCAGCAGCTTAGGCGGGACAGTAGGCGATGAGCAGTTCTTC
>NA|TRBV10-1|TRBJ1-1|NA
CASGDGQKAFF
TGCGCCAGCGGGGATGGACAGAAAGCTTTCTTT
>NA|TRBV19|TRBJ1-1|few
CASSIGGLNTEAFF
TGTGCCAGTAGTATTGGAGGACTGAACACTGAAGCTTTCTTT
>TRBD1|TRBV3-1/TRBV3-2|TRBJ1-5|NA
CASSQKQGFSNQPQHF
TGTGCCAGCAGCCAAAAACAGGGGTTTAGCAATCAGCCCCAGCATTTT
>NA|TRBV5-1|TRBJ1-1|NA
CASSPNSGVEGFF
TGCGCCAGCAGCCCGAACTCAGGGGTAGAGGGTTTCTTT
>NA|TRBV11-2|TRBJ1-2|NA
CASSFTGNYGYTF
TGTGCCAGCAGCTTCACAGGGAACTATGGCTACACCTTC
>NA|TRBV7-8|TRBJ1-1|NA
CASSLYSRGNTEAFF
TGTGCCAGCAGCCTGTACAGCAGGGGAAACACTGAAGCTTTCTTT
>TRBD1|TRBV6-6|TRBJ1-1|NA
CATIPGQGLTEAFF
TGTGCCACTATCCCGGGACAGGGGTTGACTGAAGCTTTCTTT
>NA|TRBV5-5|TRBJ1-5|NA
CASSLTGPPEGQPQHF
TGTGCCAGCAGCTTGACCGGCCCTCCGGAGGGGCAGCCCCAGCATTTT
>NA|TRBV7-2|TRBJ1-5|NA
CASSQSPGGAGGSNQPQHF
TGTGCCAGCAGCCAATCACCCGGGGGAGCCGGTGGGAGCAATCAGCCCCAGCATTTT